Below are 28 T cell receptor beta chains sequenced from a single sample in a study of human T cells and chemical hapten exposure. TCRdb redid the calling of the RACE reads with MiXCR, one entry per CDR3 protein. The sample comprises 75,000 to 100,000 distinct CDR3 sequences, about 10% of which are singletons, and 3.5% rests with the top ten. The time point here: patch test 1, 2 weeks after DPC sensitization. Treatment specified: therapeutic diphenylcyclopropenone sensitization with weekly scalp DPC. The sample consisted of whole blood, taken in connection with sensitization to the hapten diphenylcyclopropenone (DPC). Every receptor here comes from a woman aged 55-70 years with alopecia areata. Some clones in this sample may be carry-over from other donors' samples.

The J gene is TRBJ2-3, the V gene TRBV20-1, with TRBD2 matching over 9 bases. V gave up 3 bases and J gave up 7 bases; unmatched junction bases: 5. The CDR3 is 13 amino acids. CDR1 and CDR2 (germline): DFQATT, SNEGSKA (reference sequence). The chain's CDR3 is CSASLAGIHTQYF. The CDR3 coding sequence is TGCAGTGCTAGCCTAGCGGGGATTCATACGCAGTATTTT.

This clonotype was detected a few times. J is TRBJ2-5 and V is TRBV29-1; TRBD1 is a possible D gene (6 bases). V was clipped by 7 bases and J by 3 bases, with 15 bases between them. Germline V gene data show CDR1 as SQVTM and CDR2 as ANQGSEA. The CDR3 sequence is 13 residues long. The CDR3 DNA is TGCAGCGCGCACACAGGGACGAAAGAGACCCAGTACTTC. Amino acid sequence: CSAHTGTKETQYF.

This clonotype came up many times. This CDR3 reads CASSYLSSYNEQFF. CDR3 DNA: TGTGCCAGCAGTTACTTAAGCTCCTACAATGAGCAGTTCTTC. The chain joins TRBV6-5 to TRBJ2-1; D is unclear. Per the germline V gene, CDR1 is MNHEY and CDR2 is SVGAGI. CDR3 length equals 14 residues. Trimming left V 1 base short and J 0 bases short, with 4 bases between.

The chain is built from TRBV3-1 and TRBJ2-6; D remains unclear. Germline assignment: CDR1 LGHDT and CDR2 YNNKEL (reference sequence). This CDR3 has 14 residues. Trimming left V 2 bases short and J 4 bases short, with 6 bases between. CDR3 in DNA: TGTGCCAGCAGCCAATCGACCGGGGCCAACGTCCTGACTTTC. Encoded protein: CASSQSTGANVLTF.

This clonotype was counted many times. V usage is TRBV7-2 and J usage is TRBJ2-3; the match to TRBD2 covers 16 bases. V lost 2 bases and J lost 2; bases outside the gene matches: 7. Germline V gives CDR1 SGHTA, CDR2 FQGNSA. The CDR3 has 19 residues. The CDR3 loop reads CASSLFGTSGGVSTDTQYF. The CDR3, as DNA: TGTGCCAGCAGCTTATTCGGGACTAGCGGGGGGGTTTCCACAGATACGCAGTATTTT.

This clonotype was detected many times. The chain recombines TRBV10-1 with TRBJ1-1, with D unclear. Germline loops: CDR1 WNHNN, CDR2 SYGVQD (reference sequence). V lost 2 bases to trimming and J lost 4 bases, with 8 bases between them. CDR3 size: 13 residues. The CDR3: CASSEGSGTEAFF. In nucleotides, the CDR3 is TGCGCCAGCAGTGAGGGCTCTGGCACTGAAGCTTTCTTT.

This clonotype appeared many times. The J gene is TRBJ2-1, the V gene TRBV20-1; tentatively, D is TRBD2 (5 bases). The V end was cut by 4 bases, the J end by 7 bases, with 20 bases between. Germline CDR1 and CDR2: DFQATT and SNEGSKA (reference sequence). The CDR3 loop spans 15 amino acids. CDR3 bases: TGCAGTGCTAATGACGCATCGGGGTTGGCGAATGAGCAGTTCTTC. This encodes CSANDASGLANEQFF.

This clonotype was seen many times. The chain employs TRBV10-2 and TRBJ1-1; D call uncertain. Trimming took 3 bases from V and 3 from J, leaving 11 bases between them. Germline CDR1 is WSHSY and CDR2 is SAAADI. The CDR3 totals 14 residues. The CDR3 reads CASSELDRYTEAFF. The CDR3 coding sequence is TGCGCCAGCAGTGAACTTGATCGGTACACTGAAGCTTTCTTT.

The rearrangement links TRBV9 to TRBJ2-3; D gene ambiguous. This CDR3 has 15 amino acids. V lost 4 bases to trimming and J lost 1 base, with 13 bases between them. The germline V gene encodes CDR1 SGDLS and CDR2 YYNGEE. The CDR3 region has the DNA TGTGCCAGCAGCTACGGGTCCCGGGGCACAGATACGCAGTATTTT. This gives the protein CASSYGSRGTDTQYF.

This clonotype was seen many times. The chain links TRBV7-9 to TRBJ2-5; TRBD2 might be the D (5 bases). CDR1 and CDR2 from the germline V gene are SEHNR and FQNEAQ (reference sequence). The CDR3 has 13 amino acids. Trimming left V 4 bases short and J 1 base short, with 7 bases between. The CDR3 bases are TGTGCCAGCAGCTCCGCGGGCCAAGAGACCCAGTACTTC. This translates into CASSSAGQETQYF.

This chain joins TRBV10-1 and TRBJ1-5, with a possible D match to TRBD1 (6 bases). The germline V and J ends were trimmed by 4 bases and 6 bases, with 10 bases remaining between them. CDR1 and CDR2 (germline): WNHNN, SYGVQD (reference sequence). The length of the CDR3 is 13 residues. The CDR3 spells CASSAGASQPQHF. The CDR3 coding sequence is TGCGCCAGCAGTGCAGGGGCGAGTCAGCCCCAGCATTTT.

This clonotype came up a few times. The germline gene is not matched at one end of the junction; a read error may be the cause. This sequence joins TRBV7-9 and TRBJ2-7; 9 positions agree with TRBD1. The CDR3 has 14 residues. Germline V CDR1 and CDR2: SEHNR, FQNEAQ (reference sequence). The CDR3, as DNA: TGTGCCAGCAGTCAGGGACAGGGAATCCAGCTTTCGAAATTC. Protein: CASSQGQGIQLSKF.

Remarks on this clonotype: A much larger clone sits a single nucleotide away, making a read error possible. V is TRBV10-3 and J is TRBJ2-7; D perhaps matches TRBD1 (6 bases). The CDR3 extends over 13 amino acids. Germline CDR1 is ENHRY and CDR2 is SYGVKD. Trimming left V 8 bases short and J 3 bases short, with 14 bases between. Here the CDR3 reads CAIGGEQGYEQYF. The CDR3 coding sequence is TGTGCCATCGGTGGGGAACAGGGCTACGAGCAGTACTTC.

The chain couples TRBV7-9 to TRBJ1-6; 9 nucleotides align to TRBD1. Losses at the gene ends were 6 bases for V and 10 bases for J; bases not matched to a gene: 10. The CDR3 runs to 15 residues. Germline V gene sequence: CDR1 SEHNR, CDR2 FQNEAQ (reference sequence). The CDR3 is CASSEGQGVRSPLHF. The CDR3 region has the DNA TGTGCCAGCAGTGAGGGACAGGGAGTACGGTCACCCCTCCACTTT.

This clonotype was detected many times. The V gene is TRBV2, the J gene TRBJ2-2; D is ambiguous. Per germline, CDR1 SNHLY and CDR2 FYNNEI. Trimming took 6 bases from V and 2 from J, leaving 7 bases between them. CDR3 length equals 13 residues. The CDR3 loop is CASSLRNTGELFF. In DNA form, the CDR3 reads TGTGCCAGCAGCTTGCGAAACACCGGGGAGCTGTTTTTT.

This clonotype has just a few counts. The chain uses TRBV5-1 and TRBJ2-1; D ambiguous. The CDR3 is made up of 12 amino acids. Between the trimmed V and J ends, which lost 2 bases and 8 bases, there was a span of 8 bases. CDR1 and CDR2 from the germline V gene are SGHRS and YFSETQ. The CDR3 coding sequence is TGCGCCAGCAGCTTCCTAGGGCATGAGCAGTTCTTC. As protein: CASSFLGHEQFF.

This clonotype was seen repeatedly, ten times or more. The chain's CDR3 is CSASGGGEKLFF. In nucleotides, the CDR3 is TGCAGTGCTTCAGGGGGTGGCGAAAAACTGTTTTTT. V usage is TRBV20-1 and J usage is TRBJ1-4; 7 nucleotides align to TRBD1. Looked up from germline, CDR1 is DFQATT and CDR2 is SNEGSKA (reference sequence). V shed 5 bases and J 8 bases; nucleotides not matched to a gene: 5. The CDR3 is 12 residues long.

The V gene is TRBV5-6, the J gene TRBJ2-7; 7 bases match TRBD1. CDR1 SGHDT and CDR2 YYEEEE come from the germline V gene. With 3 bases clipped from V and 2 bases from J, the junction kept 8 bases outside the gene matches. The CDR3 extends over 15 amino acids. This CDR3 reads CASSYSDRATYEQYF. CDR3 bases: TGTGCCAGCAGCTACAGCGACAGGGCAACCTACGAGCAGTACTTC.

The chain joins TRBV4-1 to TRBJ2-7, with 10 bases aligning to TRBD2. Trimming cost V 4 bases and J 1 base; bases outside gene matches: 7. Germline values: CDR1 MGHRA, CDR2 YSYEKL. The CDR3 runs to 16 residues. The CDR3 reads CASSPAPSGGSYEQYF. DNA for the CDR3: TGCGCCAGCAGCCCTGCCCCTAGCGGGGGATCCTACGAGCAGTACTTC.

On this clonotype: Given a much more abundant clone one base away, this may be a read error. The chain is built from TRBV5-1 and TRBJ2-2; tentative D call: TRBD1 (6 bases). The CDR3 is 14 residues long. V was pared by 0 bases and J by 10 bases, with 13 bases between. Germline V CDR1 and CDR2: SGHRS, YFSETQ. This CDR3 reads CASSLVVGAEELFF. In DNA, the CDR3 is TGCGCCAGCAGCTTGGTCGTGGGGGCCGAGGAGCTGTTTTTT.

This clonotype has a handful of counts. The chain recombines TRBV7-3 with TRBJ2-1, with 9 bases aligning to TRBD2. The CDR3 sequence is 12 residues long. CDR1 is SGHTA, CDR2 FQGTGA, per germline. V dropped 5 bases and J dropped 10; count of bases not matched to a gene: 3. The CDR3 DNA is TGTGCCAGCAGCCGTAGCGGGGGAGAGCAGTTCTTC. It yields the protein CASSRSGGEQFF.

J is TRBJ2-2 and V is TRBV18; 7 bases match TRBD1. After removal of 3 bases from V and 5 bases from J, the junction contained 18 bases not matched to a gene. Germline lookup yields CDR1 KGHSH and CDR2 LQKENI. CDR3 length: 19 amino acids. CDR3 sequence reads: CASSPQGQTGIGTTGELFF. The CDR3 region has the DNA TGTGCCAGCTCACCCCAGGGACAGACGGGGATAGGAACAACCGGGGAGCTGTTTTTT.

This clonotype came up many times. This sequence joins TRBV19 and TRBJ1-6; D may be TRBD1 (5 bases). CDR3 length: 16 amino acids. Germline lookup yields CDR1 LNHDA and CDR2 SQIVND (reference sequence). V shed 0 bases and J shed 4 bases, with 10 bases lying between them. CDR3 sequence (DNA): TGTGCCAGTAGTATAGACGAAGGGGAATATAATTCACCCCTCCACTTT. Its translation is CASSIDEGEYNSPLHF.

This clonotype occurred many times. This chain links TRBV20-1 with TRBJ2-4; D gene uncertain. The CDR3 contains 15 residues. V was shortened by 3 bases and J by 0 bases, with 12 bases between the two germline ends. Germline assignment: CDR1 DFQATT and CDR2 SNEGSKA (reference sequence). In DNA, the CDR3 is TGCAGTGCTAGGGAATCAATACTAGCCAAAAACATTCAGTACTTC. It is translated as CSARESILAKNIQYF.

This clonotype was seen many times. The CDR3 spells CASSPSAGTPLRSNQPQHF. CDR3 nucleotide sequence: TGTGCCAGCAGCCCATCCGCCGGGACCCCCCTGAGAAGCAATCAGCCCCAGCATTTT. The V and J genes are TRBV3-1 and TRBJ1-5, with D possibly matching TRBD1 (5 bases). V gave up 4 bases and J gave up 1 base, with 23 bases separating them. The CDR3 totals 19 residues. CDR1 and CDR2 (germline): LGHDT, YNNKEL (reference sequence).

This clonotype occurred many times. The chain carries TRBV20-1 and TRBJ1-5; TRBD1 aligns across 8 bases. Germline values: CDR1 DFQATT, CDR2 SNEGSKA (reference sequence). The CDR3 has 13 amino acids. The DNA for the CDR3 is TGCAGCTCACAGGGGGACAGCAATCAGCCCCAGCATTTT. Residues: CSSQGDSNQPQHF.

This clonotype was seen at least ten times. The V and J genes are TRBV4-1 and TRBJ2-7; the D is unclear. The CDR3 length is 15 residues. Trimming took off 0 bases at V and 2 bases at J, with 11 bases between the two ends. Germline loops: CDR1 MGHRA, CDR2 YSYEKL. CDR3 amino acids: CASSQDLTNTYEQYF. The CDR3 nucleotides read TGCGCCAGCAGCCAAGATTTAACTAATACCTACGAGCAGTACTTC.

This clonotype occurred a few times. The chain is built from TRBV4-1 and TRBJ2-7, with D hard to call. The germline gives CDR1 MGHRA, CDR2 YSYEKL. This CDR3 is built from 14 residues. V lost 0 bases, J lost 4 bases, and 10 bases lay in between. CDR3 sequence (DNA): TGCGCCAGCAGCCAAGAAAGGGTCGGGTACGAGCAGTACTTC. It is translated as CASSQERVGYEQYF.